Each of the 9 T cell receptor beta chains below was sequenced from the same sample in a study of blood T cells in healthy people across ages. A second PCR, run for roughly 7 to 11 cycles, used a sample-barcoded 5' primer plus a J-beta primer mix. One entry per CDR3 protein results from TCRdb running MiXCR on the 5' RACE reads. The sample lists about 680,000 distinct CDR3 sequences; over 45% were seen once. Sequenced material: blood. The receptors were sampled from a woman aged 60-70 years in good health.

The chain combines TRBV7-2 with TRBJ2-3, with D tentatively TRBD1 or TRBD2 (5 bases each). Germline CDR1 reads SGHTA; CDR2 reads FQGNSA. V was pared by 4 bases and J by 11 bases, with 19 bases between. This CDR3 contains 14 residues. CDR3 sequence (DNA): TGTGCCAGCAGCTCCTCCGGGGCTACCAGAAAGCAGTATTTT. Translation: CASSSSGATRKQYF. The full variable domain, with the rest looked up from reference TRBV7-2 and TRBJ2-3, is GAGVSQSPSNKVTEKGKDVELRCDPISGHTALYWYRQSLGQGLEFLIYFQGNSAPDKSGLPSDRFSAERTGGSVSTLTIQRTQQEDSAVYLCASSSSGATRKQYFGPGTRLTVL.

This clonotype was seen just once. In DNA, the CDR3 is TGCAGCGTTGAAGGGGGGTTCGGGGCTAATGAAAAACTGTTTTTT. As protein: CSVEGGFGANEKLFF. The J gene is TRBJ1-4, the V gene TRBV29-1; TRBD1 might be the D (5 bases). V was clipped by 1 base and J by 3 bases, with 12 bases between them. The V gene's germline CDR1 is SQVTM and CDR2 ANQGSEA. This CDR3 comprises 15 residues.

This clonotype was seen repeatedly, ten times or more. CDR3 sequence: CSVVGGGGTEAFF. The CDR3 DNA reads as TGCAGCGTCGTGGGGGGAGGAGGAACTGAAGCTTTCTTT. The chain is built from TRBV29-1 and TRBJ1-1, with D perhaps TRBD1 (5 bases). This CDR3 contains 13 residues. Germline V CDR1 and CDR2: SQVTM, ANQGSEA. V dropped 6 bases and J dropped 5 bases, with 16 bases sitting between them.

There are a few counts of this clonotype. Germline and junction disagree at one end, which may indicate a read error. V usage is TRBV7-7 and J usage is TRBJ2-5; D call uncertain. The length of the CDR3 is 15 residues. CDR1 and CDR2 from the germline V gene are SSHAT and FNYEAQ (reference sequence). As DNA, the CDR3 is TGTGCTAGCAGCTTAGGGTGGTTATACCAAGAGACCCAGTACTTC. Residues: CASSLGWLYQETQYF. Supplemented by reference TRBV7-7 and TRBJ2-5, the full variable domain reads GAGVSQSPRYKVTKRGQDVTLRCDPISSHATLYWYQQALGQGPEFLTYFNYEAQPDKSGLPSDRFSAERPEGSISTLTIQRTEQRDSAMYRCASSLGWLYQETQYFGPGTRLLVL.

The chain carries TRBV7-9 and TRBJ1-1; D unclear. Germline V CDR1 and CDR2: SEHNR, FQNEAQ (reference sequence). The V end was cut by 5 bases, the J end by 4 bases, with 8 bases between. The CDR3 runs to 12 residues. The CDR3 region has the DNA TGTGCCAGCAGCCCTCCCGTCACTGAAGCTTTCTTT. Translating it yields CASSPPVTEAFF.

This clonotype was observed at least ten times. J is TRBJ2-4 and V is TRBV29-1; possibly TRBD1 or TRBD2 for D (5 bases each). The CDR3 sequence is 11 residues long. The germline V and J ends were trimmed by 3 bases and 7 bases, with 7 bases remaining between them. Germline V gene data show CDR1 as SQVTM and CDR2 as ANQGSEA. CDR3 loop: CSVDRDNIQYF. CDR3 nucleotides: TGCAGCGTTGACAGGGACAACATTCAGTACTTC.

The chain links TRBV4-3 to TRBJ1-4; TRBD1 is a possible D gene (6 bases). Germline assignment: CDR1 LGHNA and CDR2 YSLEER. The V end lost 0 bases, the J end lost 3 bases, and 17 bases lay between the germline ends. The CDR3 runs 18 residues. CDR3 sequence (DNA): TGCGCCAGCAGCCAAGATGGGTGGCCAGGGGACGCTAATGAAAAACTGTTTTTT. Protein sequence: CASSQDGWPGDANEKLFF.

The genes are TRBV12-3 or TRBV12-4 and TRBJ2-4; tentative D call: TRBD1 (6 bases). Trimming took off 6 bases at V and 3 bases at J, with 12 bases between the two ends. This CDR3 contains 14 residues. CDR3 region: CASSSGTHKNIQYF. CDR3 nucleotides: TGTGCCAGCAGCTCCGGGACACACAAAAACATTCAGTACTTC.

The chain carries TRBV5-1 and TRBJ2-1; D is undetermined. Trimming removed 1 base from V and 1 base from J, with 12 bases in between. Per germline, CDR1 SGHRS and CDR2 YFSETQ. CDR3 length: 16 residues. As DNA, the CDR3 is TGCGCCAGCAGCTTGCTGTCTCAGTCTTCCTACAATGAGCAGTTCTTC. It specifies CASSLLSQSSYNEQFF. Full variable domain (rest looked up from reference TRBV5-1 and TRBJ2-1): KAGVTQTPRYLIKTRGQQVTLSCSPISGHRSVSWYQQTPGQGLQFLFEYFSETQRNKGNFPGRFSGRQFSNSRSEMNVSTLELGDSALYLCASSLLSQSSYNEQFFGPGTRLTVL.